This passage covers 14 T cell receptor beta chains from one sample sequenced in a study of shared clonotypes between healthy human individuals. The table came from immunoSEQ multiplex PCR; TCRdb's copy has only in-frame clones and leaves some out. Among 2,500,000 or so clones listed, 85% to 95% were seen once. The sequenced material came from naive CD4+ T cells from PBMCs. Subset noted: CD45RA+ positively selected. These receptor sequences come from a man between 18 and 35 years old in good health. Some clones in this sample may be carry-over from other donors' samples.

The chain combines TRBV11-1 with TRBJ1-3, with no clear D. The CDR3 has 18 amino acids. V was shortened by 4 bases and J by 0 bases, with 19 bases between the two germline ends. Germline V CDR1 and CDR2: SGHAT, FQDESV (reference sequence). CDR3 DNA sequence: TGTGCCAGCAGCTCCCCCCGAACTGCCGCCTTCTCTGGAAACACCATATATTTT. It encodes CASSSPRTAAFSGNTIYF.

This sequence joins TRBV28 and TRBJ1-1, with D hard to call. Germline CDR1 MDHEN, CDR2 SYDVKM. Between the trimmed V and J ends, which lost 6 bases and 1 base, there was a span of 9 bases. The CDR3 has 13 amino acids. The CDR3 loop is CASSPPANTEAFF. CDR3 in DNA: TGTGCCAGCAGCCCCCCGGCGAACACTGAAGCTTTCTTT.

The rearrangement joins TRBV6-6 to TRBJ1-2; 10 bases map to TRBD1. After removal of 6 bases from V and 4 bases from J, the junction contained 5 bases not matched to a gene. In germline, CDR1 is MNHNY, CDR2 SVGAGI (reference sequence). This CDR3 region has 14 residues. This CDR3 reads CASSQGQGPYGYTF. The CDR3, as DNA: TGTGCCAGCAGCCAGGGACAGGGGCCCTATGGCTACACCTTC.

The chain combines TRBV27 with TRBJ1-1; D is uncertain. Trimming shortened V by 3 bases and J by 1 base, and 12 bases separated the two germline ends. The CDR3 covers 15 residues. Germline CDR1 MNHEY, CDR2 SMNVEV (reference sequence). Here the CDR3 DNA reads TGTGCCAGCAGTTTCAGTCGTAGTCGGAACACTGAAGCTTTCTTT. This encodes CASSFSRSRNTEAFF.

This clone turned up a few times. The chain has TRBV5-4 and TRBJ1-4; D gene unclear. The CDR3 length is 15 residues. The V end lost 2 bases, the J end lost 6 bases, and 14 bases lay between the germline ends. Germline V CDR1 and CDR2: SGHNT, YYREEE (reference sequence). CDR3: CASSFANGGDEKLFF. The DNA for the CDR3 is TGTGCCAGCAGCTTCGCGAACGGAGGAGATGAAAAACTGTTTTTT.

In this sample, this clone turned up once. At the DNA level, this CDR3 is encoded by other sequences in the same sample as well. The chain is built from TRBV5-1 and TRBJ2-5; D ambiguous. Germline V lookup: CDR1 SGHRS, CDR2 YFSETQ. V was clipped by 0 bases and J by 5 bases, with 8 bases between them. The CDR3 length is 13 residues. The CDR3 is CASSLVARETQYF. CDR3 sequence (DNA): TGCGCCAGCAGCTTGGTCGCCAGGGAGACCCAGTACTTC.

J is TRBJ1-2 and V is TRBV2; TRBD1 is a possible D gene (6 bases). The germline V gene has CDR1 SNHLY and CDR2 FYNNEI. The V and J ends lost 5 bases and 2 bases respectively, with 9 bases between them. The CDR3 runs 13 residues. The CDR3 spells CASSRQDNYGYTF. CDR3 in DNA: TGTGCCAGCAGTAGACAGGACAACTATGGCTACACCTTC.

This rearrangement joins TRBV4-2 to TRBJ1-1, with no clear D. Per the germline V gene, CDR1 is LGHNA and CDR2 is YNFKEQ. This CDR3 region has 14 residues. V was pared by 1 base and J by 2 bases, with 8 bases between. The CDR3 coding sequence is TGTGCCAGCAGCCAAGTTCAGACCAACACTGAAGCTTTCTTT. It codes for CASSQVQTNTEAFF.

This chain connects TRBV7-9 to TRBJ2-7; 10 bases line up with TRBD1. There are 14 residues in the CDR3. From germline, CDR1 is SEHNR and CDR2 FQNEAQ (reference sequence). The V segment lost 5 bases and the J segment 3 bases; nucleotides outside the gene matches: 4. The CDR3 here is CASSRQGAGYEQYF. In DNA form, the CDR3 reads TGTGCCAGCAGCCGACAGGGGGCCGGCTACGAGCAGTACTTC.

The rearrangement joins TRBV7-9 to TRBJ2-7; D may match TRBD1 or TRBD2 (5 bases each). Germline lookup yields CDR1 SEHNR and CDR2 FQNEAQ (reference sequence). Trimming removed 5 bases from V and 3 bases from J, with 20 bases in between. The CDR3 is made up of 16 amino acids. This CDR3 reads CASSPLGRDGNYEQYF. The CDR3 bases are TGTGCCAGCAGCCCCCTTGGTCGGGACGGCAACTACGAGCAGTACTTC.

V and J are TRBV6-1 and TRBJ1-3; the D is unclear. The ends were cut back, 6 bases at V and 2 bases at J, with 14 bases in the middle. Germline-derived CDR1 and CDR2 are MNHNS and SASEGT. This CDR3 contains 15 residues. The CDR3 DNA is TGTGCCAGCAGCCGGCCAAACACGGCTGGAAACACCATATATTTT. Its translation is CASSRPNTAGNTIYF.

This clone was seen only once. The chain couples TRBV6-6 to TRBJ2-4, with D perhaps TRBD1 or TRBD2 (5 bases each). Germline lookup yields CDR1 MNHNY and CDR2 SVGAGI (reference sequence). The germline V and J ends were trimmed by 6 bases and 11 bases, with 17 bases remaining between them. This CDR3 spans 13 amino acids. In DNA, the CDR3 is TGTGCCAGCAGCCCCGGGACCACGGCTGTTCAGTACTTC. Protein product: CASSPGTTAVQYF.

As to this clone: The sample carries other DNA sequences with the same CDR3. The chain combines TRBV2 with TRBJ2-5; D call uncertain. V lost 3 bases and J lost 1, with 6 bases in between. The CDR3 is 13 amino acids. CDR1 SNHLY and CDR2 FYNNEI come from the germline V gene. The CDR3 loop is CASSDGIQETQYF. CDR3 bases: TGTGCCAGCAGTGATGGTATCCAAGAGACCCAGTACTTC.

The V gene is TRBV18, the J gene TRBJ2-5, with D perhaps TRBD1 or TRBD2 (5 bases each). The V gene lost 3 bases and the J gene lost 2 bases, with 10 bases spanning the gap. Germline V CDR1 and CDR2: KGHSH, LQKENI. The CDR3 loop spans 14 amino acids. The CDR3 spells CASSPGAGQETQYF. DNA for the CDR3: TGTGCCAGCTCACCCGGGGCAGGGCAAGAGACCCAGTACTTC.